The entry below describes one TCR beta chain. Its antigen remains unknown. This CDR3 has 13 residues. Trimming shortened V by 4 bases and J by 5 bases, and 9 bases separated the two germline ends. Looked up from germline, CDR1 is SGHNT and CDR2 is YYREEE (reference sequence). The data were taken from a study of PD-1 blockade in classical Hodgkin lymphoma. General study results and limits: Patients with a complete response exhibited baseline diversity comparable to newly diagnosed patients.

The table came from immunoSEQ multiplex PCR; TCRdb's copy has only in-frame clones and leaves some out. The table records approximately 2,100 clones, around 85% of them present only once. In every patient, relapse followed autologous stem cell transplantation, while exposure to brentuximab vedotin differed. Patients' outcomes at their best amounted to complete response, partial response or progressive disease. The material sequenced was peripheral blood mononuclear cells (PBMCs), taken at baseline. The TCR sequence derives from a human donor with classical Hodgkin lymphoma. This sequence joins TRBV5-4 and TRBJ2-2, with D unclear. CDR3 coding DNA: TGTGCCAGCAGCAATGACGGAACCGGGGAGCTGTTTTTT. Translation gives CASSNDGTGELFF.